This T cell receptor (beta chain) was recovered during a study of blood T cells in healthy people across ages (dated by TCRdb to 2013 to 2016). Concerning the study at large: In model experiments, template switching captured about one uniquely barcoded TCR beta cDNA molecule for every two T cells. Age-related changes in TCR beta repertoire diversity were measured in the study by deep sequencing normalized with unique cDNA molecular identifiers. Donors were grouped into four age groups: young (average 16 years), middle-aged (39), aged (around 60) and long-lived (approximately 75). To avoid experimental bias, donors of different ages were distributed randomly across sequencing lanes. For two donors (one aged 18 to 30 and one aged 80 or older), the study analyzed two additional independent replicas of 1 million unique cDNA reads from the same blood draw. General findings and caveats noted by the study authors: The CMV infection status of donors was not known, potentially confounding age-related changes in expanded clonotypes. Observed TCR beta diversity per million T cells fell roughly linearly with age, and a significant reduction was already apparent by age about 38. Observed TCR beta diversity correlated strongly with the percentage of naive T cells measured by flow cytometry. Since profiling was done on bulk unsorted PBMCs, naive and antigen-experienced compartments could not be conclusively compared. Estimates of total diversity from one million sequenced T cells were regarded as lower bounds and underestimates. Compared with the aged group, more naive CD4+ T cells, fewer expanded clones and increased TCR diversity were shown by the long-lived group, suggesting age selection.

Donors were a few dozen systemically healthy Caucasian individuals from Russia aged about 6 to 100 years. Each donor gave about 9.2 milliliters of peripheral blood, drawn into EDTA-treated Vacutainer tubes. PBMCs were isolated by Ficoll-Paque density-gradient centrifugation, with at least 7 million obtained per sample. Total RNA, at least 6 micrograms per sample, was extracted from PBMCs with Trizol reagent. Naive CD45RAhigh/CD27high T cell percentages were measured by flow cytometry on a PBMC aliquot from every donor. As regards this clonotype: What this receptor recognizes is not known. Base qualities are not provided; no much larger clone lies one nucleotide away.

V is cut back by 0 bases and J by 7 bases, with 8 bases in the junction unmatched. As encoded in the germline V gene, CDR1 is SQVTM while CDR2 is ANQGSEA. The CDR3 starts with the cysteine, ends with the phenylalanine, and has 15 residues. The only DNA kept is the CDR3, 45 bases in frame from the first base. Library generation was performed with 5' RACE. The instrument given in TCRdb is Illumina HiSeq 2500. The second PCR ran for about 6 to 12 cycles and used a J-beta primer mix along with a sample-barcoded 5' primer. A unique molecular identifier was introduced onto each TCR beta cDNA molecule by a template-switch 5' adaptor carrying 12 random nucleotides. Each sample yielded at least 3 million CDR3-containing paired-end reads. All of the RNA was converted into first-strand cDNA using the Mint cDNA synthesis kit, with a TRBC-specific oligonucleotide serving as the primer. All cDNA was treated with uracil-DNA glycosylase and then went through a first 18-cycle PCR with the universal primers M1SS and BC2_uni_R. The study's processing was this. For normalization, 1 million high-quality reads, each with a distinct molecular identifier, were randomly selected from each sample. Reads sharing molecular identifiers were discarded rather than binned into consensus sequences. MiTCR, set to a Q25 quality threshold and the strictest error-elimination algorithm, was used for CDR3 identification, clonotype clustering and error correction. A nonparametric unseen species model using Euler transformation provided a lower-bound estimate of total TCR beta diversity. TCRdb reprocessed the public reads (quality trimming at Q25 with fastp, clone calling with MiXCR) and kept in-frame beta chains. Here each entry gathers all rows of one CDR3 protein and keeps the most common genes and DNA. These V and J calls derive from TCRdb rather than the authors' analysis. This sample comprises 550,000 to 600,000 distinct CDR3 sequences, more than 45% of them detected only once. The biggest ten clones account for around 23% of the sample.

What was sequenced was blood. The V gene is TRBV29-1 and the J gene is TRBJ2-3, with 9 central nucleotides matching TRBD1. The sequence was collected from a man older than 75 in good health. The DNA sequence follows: TGCAGCGTTGAAGATCGGAGGGACAGGGCTTATACGCAGTATTTT. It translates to CSVEDRRDRAYTQYF.